The entry below describes one T cell receptor (beta chain). Antigen unknown. The data belong to a study of molecular identifiers for immune sequencing clone quantification. Study overall: Five portions were made in replicates from RNA of approximately 20,000 or 98,000 naive CD8 cells, and four underwent sequencing. Overall study results and limits: The study found clones above 20 RNA copies held over 97% of effector molecules and under 1% in naive cells.

In the sort, naive CD8 T cells were defined as CD8+CD4-CCR7+CD45RA+. The CDR3 has 13 residues. Deletions cut 5 bases from V and 2 bases from J, with 12 bases between. Germline V CDR1 and CDR2: SQVTM, ANQGSEA. MiXCR, applied by TCRdb to the PCR reads, yields one record per CDR3 protein. The sample has 65,000 or so distinct CDR3 sequences, roughly 20% seen once. Sequenced input: naive CD8+ T cells from blood, with Jurkat cell RNA spiked in. Specified subset: FACS-sorted CD8+CD4-CCR7+CD45RA+ naive T cells. The clonotype originates from a human donor in good health. Some libraries in this study had Jurkat cell RNA spiked in. This rearrangement joins TRBV29-1 to TRBJ1-2; a possible D gene is TRBD1 (6 bases). In DNA form, the CDR3 reads TGCAGCGTTTCGGGGGGCGCGAACTATGGCTACACCTTC. Its protein is CSVSGGANYGYTF.